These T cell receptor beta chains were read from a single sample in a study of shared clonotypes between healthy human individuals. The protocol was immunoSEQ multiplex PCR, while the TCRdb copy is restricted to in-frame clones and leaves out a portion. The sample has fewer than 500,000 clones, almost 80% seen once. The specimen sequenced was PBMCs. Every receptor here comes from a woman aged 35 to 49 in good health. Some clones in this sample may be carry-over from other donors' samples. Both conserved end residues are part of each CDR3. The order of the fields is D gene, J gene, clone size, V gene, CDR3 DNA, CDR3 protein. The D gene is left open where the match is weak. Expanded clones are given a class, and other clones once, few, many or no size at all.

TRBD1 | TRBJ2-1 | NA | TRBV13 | TGTGCCAGCAGCTTAGTTCCGCATCCTAGGGGGCATGAGCAGTTCTTC | CASSLVPHPRGHEQFF
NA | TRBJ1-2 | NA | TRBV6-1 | TGTGCCAGCAGTGAATTGGTAGGGCAGGGAAGAGGTGGCTACACCTTC | CASSELVGQGRGGYTF
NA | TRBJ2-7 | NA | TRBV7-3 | TGTGCCAGCAGCTTGTTCCAGCGCCCCACCTACGAGCAGTACTTC | CASSLFQRPTYEQYF
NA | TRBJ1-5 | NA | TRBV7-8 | TGTGCCAGCAGCTCCTCTGGTTCCAGGGGCAATCAGCCCCAGCATTTT | CASSSSGSRGNQPQHF
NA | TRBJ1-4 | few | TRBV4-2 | TGTGCCAGCAGCCAAGAGGGGACGGCAAATGAAAAACTGTTTTTT | CASSQEGTANEKLFF
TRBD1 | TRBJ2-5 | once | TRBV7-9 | TGTGCCAGCAGCTTAGAAGGGGGCCGAGAGACCCAGTACTTC | CASSLEGGRETQYF
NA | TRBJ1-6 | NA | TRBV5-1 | TGCGCCAGCAGCCCAAAAGTACAGGGCCACGAGTCACCCCTCCACTTT | CASSPKVQGHESPLHF
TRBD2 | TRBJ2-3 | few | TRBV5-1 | TGCGCCAGCAGCTTGGGAGGCGGGAGCGACCTCCTTAGCACAGATACGCAGTATTTT | CASSLGGGSDLLSTDTQYF
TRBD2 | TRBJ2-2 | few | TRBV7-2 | TGTGCCAGCAGCGAAGTAGCGGGAGCGGGGACCGGGGAGCTGTTTTTT | CASSEVAGAGTGELFF
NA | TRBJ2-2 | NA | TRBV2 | TGTGCCAGCAGTGCAGAAGACACCGGGGAGCTGTTTTTT | CASSAEDTGELFF
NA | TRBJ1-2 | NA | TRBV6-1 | TGTGCCAGCACCGATCTCTATGGCTACACCTTC | CASTDLYGYTF
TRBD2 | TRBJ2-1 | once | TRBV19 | TGTGCCAGTAGCTTTGCTGGGGCTAGCGGGAGGGCCAAGGAGCAGTTCTTC | CASSFAGASGRAKEQFF
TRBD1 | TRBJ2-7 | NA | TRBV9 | TGTGCCAGCAGCGTAGGGACAGGGGGCGGGTACGAGCAGTACTTC | CASSVGTGGGYEQYF
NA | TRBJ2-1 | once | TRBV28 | TGTGCCAGCAGTTTAAATCGGCTAGCGATTTGGAATGAGCAGTTCTTC | CASSLNRLAIWNEQFF
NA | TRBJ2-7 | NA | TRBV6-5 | TGTGCCAGCAGCCCCTTGGCACAGGGCCACGAGCAGTACTTC | CASSPLAQGHEQYF
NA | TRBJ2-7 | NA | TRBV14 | TGTGCCAGCAGCCAAGTGATAGCCCAGATCTACGAGCAGTACTTC | CASSQVIAQIYEQYF
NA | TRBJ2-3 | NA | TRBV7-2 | TGTGCCAGCAGCCCGGACCGATACACAGATACGCAGTATTTT | CASSPDRYTDTQYF
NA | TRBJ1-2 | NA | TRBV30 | TGTACCCAGGAGAGGGGTGGCTACACCTTC | CTQERGGYTF
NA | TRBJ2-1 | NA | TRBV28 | TGTGCCAGCACTACGACTCGGGAATATGAGCAGTTCTTC | CASTTTREYEQFF
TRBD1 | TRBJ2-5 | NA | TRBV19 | TGTGCCAGTAGGGGACAGGGGGAAGAGACCCAGTACTTC | CASRGQGEETQYF
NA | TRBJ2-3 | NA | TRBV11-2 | TGTGCCAGCAGCTTAGGGTATGCAGGACTAAAGGCGTCAGATACGCAGTATTTT | CASSLGYAGLKASDTQYF
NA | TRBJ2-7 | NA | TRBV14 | TGTGCCAGCAGCCATTTTGGCCGGACCCCGGTCCACGAGCAGTACTTC | CASSHFGRTPVHEQYF
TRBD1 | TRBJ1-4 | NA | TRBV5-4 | TGTGCCAGCAGCCCTGGGACAGGGGGCCGAGAAAAACTGTTTTTT | CASSPGTGGREKLFF
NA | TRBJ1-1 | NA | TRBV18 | TGTGCCAGCTCACCGGATCAGGGGCCGGTGGACACTGAAGCTTTCTTT | CASSPDQGPVDTEAFF
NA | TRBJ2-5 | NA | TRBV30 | TGTGCCTGGAGTGTTGAGAACGGGGAGACCCAGTACTTC | CAWSVENGETQYF
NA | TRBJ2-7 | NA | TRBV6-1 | TGTGCCAGCAGTGAAGCGGTCGAGGGTTTCACCTACGAGCAGTACTTC | CASSEAVEGFTYEQYF
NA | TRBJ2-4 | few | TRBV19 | TGTGCCAGTAGTATCGGCCCGGGGAACATTCAGTACTTC | CASSIGPGNIQYF
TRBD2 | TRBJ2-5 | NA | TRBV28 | TGTGCCAGCAGTTTGTTAGCGGGAGATGAGACCCAGTACTTC | CASSLLAGDETQYF
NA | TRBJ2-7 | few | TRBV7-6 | TGTGCCAGCAGCCGCCAACAGGGCTACGAGCAGTACTTC | CASSRQQGYEQYF
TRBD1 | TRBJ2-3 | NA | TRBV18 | TGTGCCAGCTCACACGACAGGGTAGGAGCAGATACGCAGTATTTT | CASSHDRVGADTQYF
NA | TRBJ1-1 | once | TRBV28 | TGTGCCAGCAACAGTGGACGCCAGGATTTCTTT | CASNSGRQDFF
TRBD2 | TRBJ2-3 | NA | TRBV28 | TGTGCCAGCAGTTATGGGGGGGACGGGCAGTATTTT | CASSYGGDGQYF
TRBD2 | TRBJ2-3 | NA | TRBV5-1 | TGCGCCAGCAGCTTGGTGGCGACGGGGGGAGGGACAGATACGCAGTATTTT | CASSLVATGGGTDTQYF
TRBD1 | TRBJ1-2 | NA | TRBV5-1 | TGCGCCAGCAGCTTCGACCCGGGACAGCCATATGGCTACACCTTC | CASSFDPGQPYGYTF
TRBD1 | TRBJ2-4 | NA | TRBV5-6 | TGTGCCAGCAGCTGGGGGACAGTAGCCAAAAACATTCAGTACTTC | CASSWGTVAKNIQYF
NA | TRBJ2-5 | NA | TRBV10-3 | TGTGCCATCAGTGGGGACAACCAAGAGACCCAGTACTTC | CAISGDNQETQYF
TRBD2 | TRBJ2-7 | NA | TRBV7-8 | TGTGCCAGCAGCTTGGGTCTAGCGGGGATCCTCTACGAGCAGTACTTC | CASSLGLAGILYEQYF
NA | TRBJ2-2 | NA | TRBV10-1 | TGCGCCAGCAGTTCCGGGACCGGGGAGCTGTTTTTT | CASSSGTGELFF
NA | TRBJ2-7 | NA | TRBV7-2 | TGTGCCAGCAGCTTGGACAGCCACTTGTACGAGCAGTACTTC | CASSLDSHLYEQYF
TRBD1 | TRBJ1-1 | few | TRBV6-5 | TGTGCCAGCAGTTTACAGGGGAAAGTAACTGAAGCTTTCTTT | CASSLQGKVTEAFF
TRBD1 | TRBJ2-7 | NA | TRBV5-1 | TGCGCCAGCAGTGAGGGACAGGGATCTTGGGAGCAGTACTTC | CASSEGQGSWEQYF
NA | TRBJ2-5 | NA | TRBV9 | TGTGCCAGCAGCGTAGGTGGGGAAAAAGGAGAGACCCAGTACTTC | CASSVGGEKGETQYF